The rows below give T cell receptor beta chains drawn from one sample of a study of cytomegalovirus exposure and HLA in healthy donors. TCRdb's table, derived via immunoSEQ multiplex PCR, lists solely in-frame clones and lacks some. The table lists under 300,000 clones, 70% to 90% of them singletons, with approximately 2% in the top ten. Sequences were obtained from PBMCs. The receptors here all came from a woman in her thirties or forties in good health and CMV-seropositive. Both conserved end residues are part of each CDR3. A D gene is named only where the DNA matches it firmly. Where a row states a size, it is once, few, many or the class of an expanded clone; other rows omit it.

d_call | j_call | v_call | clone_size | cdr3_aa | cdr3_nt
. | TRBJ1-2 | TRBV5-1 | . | CASSPSGGGYGYTF | TGCGCCAGCAGCCCGTCGGGGGGGGGCTATGGCTACACCTTC
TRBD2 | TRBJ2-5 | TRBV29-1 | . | CSVGSGSETQYF | TGCAGCGTAGGGAGCGGGAGTGAGACCCAGTACTTC
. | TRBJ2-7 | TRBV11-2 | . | CASSLRRADYEQYF | TGTGCCAGCAGCTTAAGGAGAGCGGACTACGAGCAGTACTTC
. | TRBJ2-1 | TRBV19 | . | CASSPGDSYNEQFF | TGTGCCAGCTCCCCCGGAGATAGCTACAATGAGCAGTTCTTC
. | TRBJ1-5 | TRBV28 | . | CASGRADSFNQPQHF | TGTGCCAGTGGAAGAGCCGACAGCTTTAATCAGCCCCAGCATTTT
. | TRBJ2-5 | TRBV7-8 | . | CASRLNPGLIQETQYF | TGTGCCAGCAGATTAAACCCCGGACTTATCCAAGAGACCCAGTACTTC
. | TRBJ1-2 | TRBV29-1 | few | CSVESLQGGYTF | TGCAGCGTTGAATCCTTGCAGGGCGGCTACACCTTC
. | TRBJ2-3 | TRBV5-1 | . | CASSLEGPPDTQYF | TGCGCCAGCAGCTTGGAGGGGCCCCCAGATACGCAGTATTTT
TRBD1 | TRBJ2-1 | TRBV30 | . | CAWSIMDRDYNEQFF | TGTGCCTGGAGTATAATGGACAGGGATTACAATGAGCAGTTCTTC
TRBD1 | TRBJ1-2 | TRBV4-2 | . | CAGSQGGQVNYGYTF | TGTGCCGGCAGCCAAGGGGGACAGGTTAACTATGGCTACACCTTC
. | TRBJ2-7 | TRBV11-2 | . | CASSPPPGTYEQYF | TGTGCCAGCAGCCCCCCTCCAGGGACCTACGAGCAGTACTTC
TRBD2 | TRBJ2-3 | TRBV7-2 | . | CASTLPSGSPDTQYF | TGTGCCAGCACCCTCCCTAGCGGGAGCCCAGATACGCAGTATTTT
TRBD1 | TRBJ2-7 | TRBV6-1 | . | CASSVGTEVHEQYF | TGTGCCAGCAGTGTCGGGACAGAGGTACACGAGCAGTACTTC
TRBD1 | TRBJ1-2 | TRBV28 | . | CASRPSKLQGANYGYTF | TGTGCCAGCAGGCCTAGCAAGTTACAGGGGGCTAACTATGGCTACACCTTC
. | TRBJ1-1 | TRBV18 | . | CASSPTGPSEAFF | TGTGCCAGCTCTCCCACAGGTCCCAGTGAAGCTTTCTTT
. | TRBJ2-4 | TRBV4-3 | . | CASSQDRDGNIQYF | TGCGCCAGCAGCCAAGACAGGGATGGTAACATTCAGTACTTC
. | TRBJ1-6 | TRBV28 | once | CASSGPGAFSYNSPLHF | TGTGCCAGCAGTGGGCCAGGGGCCTTCTCCTATAATTCACCCCTCCACTTT
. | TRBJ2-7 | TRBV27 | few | CASSFFGYSSYEQYF | TGTGCCAGCAGTTTTTTCGGGTATAGCTCCTACGAGCAGTACTTC
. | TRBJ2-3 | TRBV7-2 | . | CASSLARVTDTQYF | TGTGCCAGCAGCTTGGCGCGGGTCACAGATACGCAGTATTTT
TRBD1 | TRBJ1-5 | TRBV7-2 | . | CASSLLQGNQPQHF | TGTGCCAGCAGCTTATTACAGGGGAATCAGCCCCAGCATTTT
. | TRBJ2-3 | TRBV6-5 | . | CASSFLSGGADTQYF | TGTGCCAGCAGTTTCTTGTCTGGGGGCGCAGATACGCAGTATTTT
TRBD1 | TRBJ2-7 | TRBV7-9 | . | CASSSYGGDRGRPYEQYF | TGTGCCAGCAGCTCCTACGGGGGGGACAGGGGGCGACCGTACGAGCAGTACTTC
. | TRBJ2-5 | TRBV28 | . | CASSGLTDYQETQYF | TGTGCCAGCAGCGGATTGACAGACTACCAAGAGACCCAGTACTTC
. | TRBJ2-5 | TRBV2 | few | CASSELHGQETQYF | TGTGCCAGCAGTGAGTTACATGGCCAAGAGACCCAGTACTTC
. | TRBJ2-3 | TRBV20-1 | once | CSATSNTQYF | TGCAGTGCCACTAGCAATACGCAGTATTTT
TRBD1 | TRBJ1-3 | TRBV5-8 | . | CASSFATGANGNTIYF | TGTGCCAGCAGCTTTGCCACAGGGGCTAATGGAAACACCATATATTTT
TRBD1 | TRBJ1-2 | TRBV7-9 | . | CSSSSGQGGYGYTF | TGTTCCAGCAGCTCGGGACAGGGCGGCTATGGCTACACCTTC
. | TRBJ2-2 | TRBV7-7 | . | CASSFHGGELFF | TGTGCTAGCAGCTTTCACGGCGGGGAGCTGTTTTTT
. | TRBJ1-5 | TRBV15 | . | CATSRETRQPQHF | TGTGCCACCAGCAGAGAAACGAGACAGCCCCAGCATTTT
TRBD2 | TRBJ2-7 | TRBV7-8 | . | CASSLETSPSYEQYF | TGTGCCAGCAGCTTAGAGACTAGCCCCTCCTACGAGCAGTACTTC
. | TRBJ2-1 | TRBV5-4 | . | CASSLKRAISYNEQFF | TGTGCCAGCAGCCTGAAGCGGGCAATCTCCTACAATGAGCAGTTCTTC
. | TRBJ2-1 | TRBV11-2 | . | CASSQTIVGASPSYNEQFF | TGTGCCAGCAGCCAAACTATAGTGGGAGCCTCGCCATCCTACAATGAGCAGTTCTTC
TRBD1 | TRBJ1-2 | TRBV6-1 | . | CASSEAWTGDYGYTF | TGTGCCAGCAGTGAAGCCTGGACAGGGGACTATGGCTACACCTTC
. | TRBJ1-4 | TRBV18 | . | CASSPKGGTNEKLFF | TGTGCCAGCTCACCAAAAGGGGGAACTAATGAAAAACTGTTTTTT
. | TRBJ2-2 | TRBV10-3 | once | CAIRKTGTSNTGELFF | TGTGCCATCAGAAAGACCGGGACATCGAACACCGGGGAGCTGTTTTTT
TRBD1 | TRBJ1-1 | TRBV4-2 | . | CASSQRTGPNTEAFF | TGTGCCAGCAGCCAACGGACAGGGCCAAACACTGAAGCTTTCTTT
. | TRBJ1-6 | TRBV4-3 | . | CASSQGTDYNSPLHF | TGCGCCAGCAGCCAAGGGACAGACTATAATTCACCCCTCCACTTT
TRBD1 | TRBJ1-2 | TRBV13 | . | CASSSRWTGESPYGYTF | TGTGCCAGCAGCTCGCGATGGACAGGGGAGAGCCCCTATGGCTACACCTTC
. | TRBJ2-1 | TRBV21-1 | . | CASSLPGGLAGALRNNEQFF | TGTGCCAGCAGCTTGCCAGGGGGACTAGCGGGAGCCCTGAGAAACAATGAGCAGTTCTTC
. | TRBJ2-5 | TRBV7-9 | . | CASSPYGTEQETQYF | TGTGCCAGCAGTCCTTACGGGACTGAACAAGAGACCCAGTACTTC
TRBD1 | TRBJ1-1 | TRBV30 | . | CAWSGQGITEAFF | TGTGCCTGGAGCGGACAGGGGATAACTGAAGCTTTCTTT
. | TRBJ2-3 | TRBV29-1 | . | CSVGVGGGADTQYF | TGCAGCGTTGGGGTGGGAGGGGGGGCAGATACGCAGTATTTT
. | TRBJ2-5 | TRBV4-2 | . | CASSPNSGSSREQYF | TGTGCCAGCAGCCCAAACTCCGGGAGCTCCAGGGAGCAGTACTTC
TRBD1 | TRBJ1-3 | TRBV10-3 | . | CAISEVGTVGNTIYF | TGTGCCATCAGTGAGGTCGGGACAGTTGGAAACACCATATATTTT
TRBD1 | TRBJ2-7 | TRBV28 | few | CASSSSGTGQHEQYF | TGTGCCAGCAGTTCCTCCGGGACAGGGCAGCACGAGCAGTACTTC
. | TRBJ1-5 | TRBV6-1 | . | CASSAGEGQPQHF | TGTGCCAGCAGTGCGGGGGAGGGACAGCCCCAGCATTTT
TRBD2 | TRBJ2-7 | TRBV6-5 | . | CASSYRASGRVYEQYF | TGTGCCAGCAGTTACCGAGCTAGCGGGAGGGTCTACGAGCAGTACTTC
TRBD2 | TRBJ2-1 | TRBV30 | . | CAWVTSPSYNEQFF | TGTGCCTGGGTGACTAGCCCCTCCTACAATGAGCAGTTCTTC
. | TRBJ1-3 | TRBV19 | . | CASSIRGGNTIYF | TGTGCCAGTAGTATCAGGGGCGGAAACACCATATATTTT
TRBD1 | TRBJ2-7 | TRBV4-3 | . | CASSHNRGRNEQYF | TGCGCCAGCAGCCATAACAGGGGGCGAAACGAGCAGTACTTC